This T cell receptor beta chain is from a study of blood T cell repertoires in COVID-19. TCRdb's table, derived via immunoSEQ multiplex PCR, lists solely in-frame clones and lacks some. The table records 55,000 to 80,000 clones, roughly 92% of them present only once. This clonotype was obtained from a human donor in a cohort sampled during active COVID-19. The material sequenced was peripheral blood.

The CDR3 DNA follows: TGTGCCAGTAGTATCGGGGCAGGGGGCTCTGAAAAACTGTTTTTT. Its protein product is CASSIGAGGSEKLFF. V gene TRBV19 combines with J gene TRBJ1-4; 8 positions agree with TRBD1. Germline-derived CDR1 and CDR2 are LNHDA and SQIVND (reference sequence). The V segment lost 3 bases and the J segment 7 bases; nucleotides outside the gene matches: 7. This CDR3 spans 15 amino acids.